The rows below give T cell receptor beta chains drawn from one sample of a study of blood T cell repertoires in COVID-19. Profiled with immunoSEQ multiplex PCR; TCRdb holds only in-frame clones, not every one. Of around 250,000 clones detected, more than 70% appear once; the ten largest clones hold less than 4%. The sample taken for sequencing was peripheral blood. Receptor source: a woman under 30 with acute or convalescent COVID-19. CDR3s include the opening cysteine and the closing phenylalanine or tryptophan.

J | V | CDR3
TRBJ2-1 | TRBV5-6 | CASSLGGGRRFF
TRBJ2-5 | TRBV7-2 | CASSPGQAKQETQYF
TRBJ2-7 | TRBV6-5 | CASRDDSYEQYF
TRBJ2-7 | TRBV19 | CASRRTSGRGHEQYF
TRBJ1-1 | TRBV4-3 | CASSQADRNTEAFF
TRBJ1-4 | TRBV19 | CASSTWTGRELLFF
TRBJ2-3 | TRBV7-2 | CASSLSRVDTQYF
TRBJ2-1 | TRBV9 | CASSPRTGALDEQFF
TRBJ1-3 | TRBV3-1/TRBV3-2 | CASSPQVSGNTIYF
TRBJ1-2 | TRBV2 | CASKRQGVNYGYTF
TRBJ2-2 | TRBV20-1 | CSASGPRGPATGELFF
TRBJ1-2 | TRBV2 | CASSEQGPLYGYTF
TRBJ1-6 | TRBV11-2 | CASSQRADSPLHF
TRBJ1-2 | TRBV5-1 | CASSSEIHRGHYGYTF
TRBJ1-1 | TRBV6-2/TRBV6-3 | CASSKQGATAEAFF
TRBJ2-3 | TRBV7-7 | CASSLGGSGADTQYF
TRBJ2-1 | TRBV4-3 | CASSQDRTSRYNEQFF
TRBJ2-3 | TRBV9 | CASSVSQADTQYF
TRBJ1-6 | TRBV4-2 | CASSQVLQGGDYNSPLHF
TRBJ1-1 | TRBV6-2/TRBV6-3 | CASSQPTGEDLNTEAFF
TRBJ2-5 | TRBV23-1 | CATSTWSGEGRETQYF
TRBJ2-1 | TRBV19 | CASSIIHSNNEQFF
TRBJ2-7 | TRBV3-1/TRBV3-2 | CASTRTSGTYEQYF
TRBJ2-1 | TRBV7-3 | CASSPQPGLAADEQFF
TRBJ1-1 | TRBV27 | CASSPNYIGEAFF
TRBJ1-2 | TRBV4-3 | CASSQVSGSRGYTF
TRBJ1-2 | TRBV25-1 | CASSATRGLRGYTF
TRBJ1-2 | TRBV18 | CASSLEFTGTGGHGYTF
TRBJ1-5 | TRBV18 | CASSKAIGVSNQPQHF
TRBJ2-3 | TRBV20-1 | CSASPGFTDTQYF
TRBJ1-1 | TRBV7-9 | CASSPRTGRTEAFF
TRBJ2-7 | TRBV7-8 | CASSLVGGTGSYEQYF